The source of this TCR beta chain is a study of blood T cell repertoires in COVID-19. The length of the CDR3 is 15 residues. V dropped 6 bases and J dropped 7; count of bases not matched to a gene: 10. Germline CDR1 LNHDA, CDR2 SQIVND (reference sequence). Seattle's cohort entered during active infection and was followed longitudinally. Per the authors' pipeline: Amplified reference gene primers provided the basis for estimating nucleated cell counts. This table comes from immunoSEQ multiplex PCR, and its TCRdb copy is limited to in-frame clones, with some not included. V, J and clone size are those of that table, while D and trimming were read from the DNA. This sample has 200,000 to 250,000 clones, with 82% found just once.

This TCR came from a woman of 80 years or more with COVID-19, enrolled during active disease. The sample comprised peripheral blood. The chain employs TRBV19 and TRBJ2-1, with 9 bases matching TRBD1. The CDR3 DNA reads TGTGCCAGTAGCCCTATGTCGGGGACAGGGAATGAGCAGTTCTTC. Its translation: CASSPMSGTGNEQFF.